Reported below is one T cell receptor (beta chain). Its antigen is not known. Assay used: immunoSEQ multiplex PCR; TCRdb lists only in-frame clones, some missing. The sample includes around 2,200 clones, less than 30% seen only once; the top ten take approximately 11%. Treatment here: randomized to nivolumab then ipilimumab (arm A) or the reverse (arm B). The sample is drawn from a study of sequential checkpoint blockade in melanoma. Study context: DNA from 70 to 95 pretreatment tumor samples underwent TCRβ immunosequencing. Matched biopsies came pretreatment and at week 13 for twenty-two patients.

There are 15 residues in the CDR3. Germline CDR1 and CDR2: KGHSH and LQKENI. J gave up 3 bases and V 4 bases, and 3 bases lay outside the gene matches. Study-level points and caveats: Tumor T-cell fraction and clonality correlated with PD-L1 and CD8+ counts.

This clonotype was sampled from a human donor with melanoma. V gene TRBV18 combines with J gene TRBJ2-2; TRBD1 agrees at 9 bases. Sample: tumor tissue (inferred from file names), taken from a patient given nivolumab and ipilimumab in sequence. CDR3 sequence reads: CASSRGQGYTGELFF. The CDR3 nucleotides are TGTGCCAGCTCACGGGGACAGGGATACACCGGGGAGCTGTTTTTT.